This TCR beta chain appears in the sequencing data of a study of post-analysis software for immune sequencing data. About the research overall: Courses of disease covered relapsing-remitting, secondary progressive and progressive-relapsing multiple sclerosis. General observations from the study: Multiple sclerosis patients showed significantly lower normalized Chao1 diversity than controls did. Five TRBV segments, including TRBV5-6, TRBV5-1 and TRBV20-1, were more frequent in patients than controls. F measure grouped same-batch samples tightly together.

This CDR3 contains 15 residues. CDR1 and CDR2 (germline): SGDLS, YYNGEE. Remarks on this clonotype: Its specificity is not known.

Presence of unique molecular identifiers characterized the TCR beta cDNA libraries. TCRdb ran MiXCR on the PCR reads and lists one entry per CDR3 protein. The repertoire consists of around 710,000 distinct CDR3 sequences, with under 60% occurring once and the leading ten covering roughly 4.9%. The sequencing sample was made of blood. V usage is TRBV9 and J usage is TRBJ2-5, with D perhaps being TRBD1 or TRBD2 (5 bases each). The end of the DNA fits TRBJ2-7 better, so the J call may be wrong. The clonotype comes from a girl aged 10-17 years with multiple sclerosis. The CDR3 DNA reads as TGTGCCAGCAGCTCCGGGGCAGCAACACCCTACGAGCAGTACTTC. Amino acid sequence: CASSSGAATPYEQYF.